Below are 26 T cell receptor beta chains sequenced from a single sample in a study of T-cell memory formation after mild COVID-19. TCRdb ran MiXCR on the 5' RACE reads and lists one entry per CDR3 protein. Counted here are 250,000 to 350,000 distinct CDR3 sequences, more than 15% occurring once; the ten biggest clones make up about a fifth. Sequenced input: PBMCs or a T cell subset sorted from them (not recorded which). The receptors were gathered from a man in his late teens or twenties who had mild COVID-19 (a few samples of this study predate the infection). Cell type and time point are not known.

The rearrangement links TRBV2 to TRBJ2-1; 10 positions agree with TRBD2. The CDR3 is 20 amino acids. V dropped 8 bases and J dropped 1; count of bases not matched to a gene: 20. Germline V gene lookup returns CDR1 SNHLY and CDR2 FYNNEI. The CDR3 reads CASSTESGGELSSSYNEQFF. CDR3 nucleotides: TGTGCCAGCTCGACCGAAAGCGGGGGGGAATTATCTAGTTCCTACAATGAGCAGTTCTTC.

The CDR3 spells CASSPTAGGPEQFF. CDR3 coding DNA: TGTGCCAGCAGCCCCACAGCGGGGGGGCCGGAGCAGTTCTTC. The chain joins TRBV7-3 to TRBJ2-1, with 10 nucleotides matching TRBD2. The CDR3 runs to 14 residues. With V trimmed by 5 bases and J by 10 bases, 8 bases remained unmatched. Germline lookup yields CDR1 SGHTA and CDR2 FQGTGA.

This clonotype has just a few counts. The genes are TRBV4-3 and TRBJ2-5; TRBD2 is a possible D gene (5 bases). This CDR3 comprises 13 residues. With 0 bases removed from V and 10 bases from J, the gap between germline ends came to 12 bases. Germline CDR1 reads LGHNA; CDR2 reads YSLEER. The CDR3 DNA is TGCGCCAGCAGCCAAGATACCCCGGGGAGCCAGTACTTC. Translating it yields CASSQDTPGSQYF.

This clonotype has just a few counts. The V call is TRBV7-3, the J call TRBJ2-2; D unresolved. Trimming cost V 5 bases and J 6 bases, with 13 bases left between them. The CDR3 loop spans 14 amino acids. Germline CDR1 reads SGHTA; CDR2 reads FQGTGA. The CDR3 is CASSADKGSGELFF. CDR3 coding DNA: TGTGCCAGCAGCGCAGATAAGGGATCCGGGGAGCTGTTTTTT.

This clonotype was seen ten or more times. The chain is built from TRBV12-3 or TRBV12-4 and TRBJ2-1; D is undetermined. The CDR3 loop spans 11 amino acids. Trimming took off 8 bases at V and 3 bases at J, with 5 bases between the two ends. The CDR3 here is CASSFYNEQFF. In DNA, the CDR3 is TGTGCCAGCTCATTCTACAATGAGCAGTTCTTC.

This clonotype showed up many times. In DNA form, the CDR3 reads TGTGCCAGCAGTGGGGCATATCAGAACACTGAAGCTTTCTTT. Protein sequence: CASSGAYQNTEAFF. The V and J genes are TRBV2 and TRBJ1-1; D is ambiguous. V was pared by 4 bases and J by 1 base, with 10 bases between. The CDR3 has 14 amino acids. Germline CDR1 SNHLY, CDR2 FYNNEI.

The chain has TRBV2 and TRBJ2-7; D might be TRBD1 (6 bases). The CDR3 runs to 14 residues. The germline CDR1 and CDR2 sequences are SNHLY and FYNNEI. V shed 6 bases and J shed 0 bases, with 12 bases lying between them. The chain's CDR3 is CASREQGSSYEQYF. DNA for the CDR3: TGTGCCAGCAGGGAACAGGGAAGCTCCTACGAGCAGTACTTC. Full variable domain (outside the CDR3, taken from reference TRBV2 and TRBJ2-7): EPEVTQTPSHQVTQMGQEVILRCVPISNHLYFYWYRQILGQKVEFLVSFYNNEISEKSEIFDDQFSVERPDGSNFTLKIRSTKLEDSAMYFCASREQGSSYEQYFGPGTRLTVT.

The table lists this clonotype with a few counts. The chain links TRBV15 to TRBJ1-2; a weak D match, TRBD1 (6 bases). This CDR3 region has 16 residues. Trimming left V 4 bases short and J 0 bases short, with 15 bases between. Germline V gene sequence: CDR1 LNHNV, CDR2 YYDKDF (reference sequence). CDR3: CATSTKKNRANYGYTF. The CDR3 nucleotides are TGTGCCACCAGCACCAAAAAAAACAGGGCTAACTATGGCTACACCTTC.

The V and J genes are TRBV5-1 and TRBJ1-2, with D perhaps matching TRBD1 (6 bases). V lost 3 bases and J 1 base, leaving 10 bases between the germline ends. The CDR3 sequence is 14 residues long. CDR1 is SGHRS, CDR2 YFSETQ, per germline. CDR3 protein: CASSWTALNYGYTF. DNA for the CDR3: TGCGCCAGCAGCTGGACAGCCCTTAACTATGGCTACACCTTC.

This clonotype was detected many times. The gene calls are TRBV5-1 and TRBJ2-3, with 8 bases lining up with TRBD2. Per the germline V gene, CDR1 is SGHRS and CDR2 is YFSETQ. After removal of 0 bases from V and 5 bases from J, the junction contained 5 bases not matched to a gene. The CDR3 consists of 15 residues. DNA of the CDR3: TGCGCCAGCAGCTTGGGGCAGCGGGGGAAAGATACGCAGTATTTT. Translation: CASSLGQRGKDTQYF.

This clonotype was detected only a few times. The J gene is TRBJ2-7, the V gene TRBV6-2 or TRBV6-3, with a possible D match to TRBD2 (5 bases). This CDR3 region has 13 residues. V shed 0 bases and J shed 6 bases, with 9 bases lying between them. Germline lookup yields CDR1 MNHEY and CDR2 SVGEGT. The CDR3 sequence: CASSYSRLSEQYV. CDR3 sequence (DNA): TGTGCCAGCAGTTACTCGAGACTATCCGAGCAGTACGTC.

CDR3 sequence: CASSRQGTGTLEAFF. The CDR3 DNA reads TGTGCCAGCTCCCGGCAGGGAACCGGTACCCTGGAAGCTTTCTTT. J is TRBJ1-1 and V is TRBV18; TRBD1 is a possible D gene (5 bases). This CDR3 region has 15 residues. The germline gives CDR1 KGHSH, CDR2 LQKENI. Trimming cost V 6 bases and J 8 bases, with 22 bases left between them.

This clonotype came up many times. This chain joins TRBV25-1 and TRBJ2-3; the D gene is possibly TRBD2 (7 bases). With 3 bases removed from V and 2 bases from J, the gap between germline ends came to 12 bases. Germline assignment: CDR1 MGHDK and CDR2 SYGVNS. The CDR3 loop spans 15 amino acids. CDR3 residues: CASSDGGQVTDTQYF. CDR3 nucleotide sequence: TGTGCCAGCAGTGACGGGGGGCAGGTCACAGATACGCAGTATTTT.

This clonotype is a singleton in its sample. The chain links TRBV27 to TRBJ1-6; a weak D match, TRBD1 (6 bases). Germline V gene lookup returns CDR1 MNHEY and CDR2 SMNVEV (reference sequence). The CDR3 covers 16 residues. V was pared by 5 bases and J by 8 bases, with 19 bases between. CDR3 DNA: TGTGCCAGCAGTCCCTTCTCAGACAGGATGGATTCACCCCTCCACTTT. This translates into CASSPFSDRMDSPLHF.

This clonotype was seen a handful of times. The chain combines TRBV10-3 with TRBJ1-6; D perhaps matches TRBD1 (5 bases). CDR1 is ENHRY and CDR2 is SYGVKD in the germline V gene. Trimming took off 2 bases at V and 11 bases at J, with 13 bases between the two ends. CDR3 length: 14 amino acids. CDR3 amino acids: CAISETGAETPLHF. DNA of the CDR3: TGTGCCATCAGTGAGACTGGGGCTGAAACACCCCTCCACTTT.

This clonotype has a count of ten or more. The chain carries TRBV7-2 and TRBJ2-1; 11 bases agree with TRBD2. The germline CDR1 and CDR2 sequences are SGHTA and FQGNSA. V shed 1 base and J 5 bases; nucleotides not matched to a gene: 4. The CDR3 length is 16 residues. The CDR3 DNA is TGTGCCAGCAGCTTAGGGGGGACTAGCGGTAACAATGAGCAGTTCTTC. Amino acid sequence: CASSLGGTSGNNEQFF.

The chain carries TRBV12-3 or TRBV12-4 and TRBJ1-1, with D maybe TRBD1 (5 bases). V lost 6 bases and J 5 bases, leaving 16 bases between the germline ends. The CDR3 spans 14 residues. The CDR3 region has the DNA TGTGCCAGCAGCCAGGCTCTGAGGGGAACTGAAGCTTTCTTT. This codes for CASSQALRGTEAFF.

V is TRBV6-5 and J is TRBJ2-7; 9 bases align to TRBD1. The CDR3 is made up of 16 amino acids. Trimming at V came to 4 bases and at J to 3 bases, leaving 10 bases not matched to a gene. Germline loops: CDR1 MNHEY, CDR2 SVGAGI. CDR3 amino acids: CASSSPWGTGHYEQYF. The CDR3 DNA sequence: TGTGCCAGCAGTTCACCGTGGGGGACAGGGCACTACGAGCAGTACTTC.

This sequence joins TRBV6-6 and TRBJ1-3, with TRBD1 matching over 7 bases. The CDR3 is 12 residues long. Per the germline V gene, CDR1 is MNHNY and CDR2 is SVGAGI (reference sequence). The V segment lost 10 bases and the J segment 4 bases; nucleotides outside the gene matches: 4. The CDR3 loop is CATQGGGNTIYF. In DNA form, the CDR3 reads TGTGCCACTCAGGGGGGCGGAAACACCATATATTTT.

This clonotype was counted only a few times. The chain has TRBV20-1 and TRBJ1-5; D is ambiguous. The CDR3 sequence is 12 residues long. The germline V gene encodes CDR1 DFQATT and CDR2 SNEGSKA (reference sequence). V was trimmed by 3 bases and J by 4 bases, leaving 7 bases between them. As DNA, the CDR3 is TGCAGTGCTAGCTCCGGGAATCAGCCCCAGCATTTT. Its translation: CSASSGNQPQHF.

The J gene is TRBJ1-2, the V gene TRBV3-1, with 7 bases identical to TRBD1. V shed 5 bases and J 2 bases; nucleotides not matched to a gene: 8. Germline assignment: CDR1 LGHDT and CDR2 YNNKEL (reference sequence). The CDR3 is 15 residues long. CDR3 sequence (DNA): TGTGCCAGCAGCAACAGACAGGGACTAAACTATGGCTACACCTTC. Its translation: CASSNRQGLNYGYTF.

This clonotype was seen repeatedly, ten times or more. The V gene is TRBV7-2, the J gene TRBJ1-1; no definite D call. CDR1 and CDR2 (germline): SGHTA, FQGNSA. V was shortened by 10 bases and J by 4 bases, with 25 bases between the two germline ends. The CDR3 is 16 residues long. The CDR3 DNA sequence: TGTGCCACACGGCCGAGGTTGGACGTGTCGGGCACTGAAGCTTTCTTT. It is translated as CATRPRLDVSGTEAFF.

The V and J genes are TRBV5-5 and TRBJ1-2; TRBD1 matches at 7 bases. This CDR3 contains 14 residues. With 1 base clipped from V and 7 bases from J, the junction kept 7 bases outside the gene matches. Germline V gene lookup returns CDR1 SGHKS and CDR2 YYEKEE (reference sequence). This CDR3 is CASSLSTGAAGYTF. The CDR3 nucleotides read TGTGCCAGCAGCTTGTCAACAGGGGCGGCTGGCTACACCTTC.

This clonotype has only a few counts. The J gene is TRBJ1-3, the V gene TRBV18, with D possibly TRBD1 on 5 matching bases. CDR1 and CDR2 (germline): KGHSH, LQKENI. The CDR3 spans 15 residues. The germline V and J ends were trimmed by 8 bases and 6 bases, with 20 bases remaining between them. CDR3 DNA: TGTGCCAGCACTCAGGGCGCCGCGTCGTTAAACACCATATATTTT. This encodes CASTQGAASLNTIYF.

In its sample, this clonotype was seen a few times. The chain employs TRBV5-1 and TRBJ2-3; weak D call: TRBD1 (6 bases). The V end lost 9 bases, the J end lost 0 bases, and 17 bases lay between the germline ends. The CDR3 sequence is 15 residues long. Per the germline V gene, CDR1 is SGHRS and CDR2 is YFSETQ. The CDR3 reads CATSVGTRSTDTQYF. The CDR3 coding sequence is TGCGCCACCTCTGTCGGGACAAGAAGCACAGATACGCAGTATTTT.

The sample holds many counts of this clonotype. The chain recombines TRBV12-3 or TRBV12-4 with TRBJ2-3, with D hard to call. Trimming pared 6 bases from V and 0 bases from J, leaving 7 bases between. The CDR3 extends over 13 amino acids. The CDR3 spells CASSSLSTDTQYF. CDR3 in DNA: TGTGCCAGCAGCTCTCTTAGCACAGATACGCAGTATTTT.